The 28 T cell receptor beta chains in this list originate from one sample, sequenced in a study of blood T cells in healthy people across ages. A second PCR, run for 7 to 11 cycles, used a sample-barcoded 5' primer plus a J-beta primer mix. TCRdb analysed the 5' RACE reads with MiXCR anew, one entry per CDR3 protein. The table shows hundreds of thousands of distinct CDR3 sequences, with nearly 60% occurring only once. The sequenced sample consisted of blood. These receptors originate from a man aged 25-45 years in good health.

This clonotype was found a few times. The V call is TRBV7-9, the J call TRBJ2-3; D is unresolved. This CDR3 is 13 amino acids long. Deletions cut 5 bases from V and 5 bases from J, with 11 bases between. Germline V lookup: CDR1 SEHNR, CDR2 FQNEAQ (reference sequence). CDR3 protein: CASSLLDRDTQYF. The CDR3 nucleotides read TGTGCCAGCAGCCTTCTAGATAGAGATACGCAGTATTTT.

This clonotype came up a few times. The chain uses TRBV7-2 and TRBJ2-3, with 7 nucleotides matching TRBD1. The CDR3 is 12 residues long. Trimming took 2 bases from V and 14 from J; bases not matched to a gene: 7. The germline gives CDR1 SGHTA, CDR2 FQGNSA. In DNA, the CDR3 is TGTGCCAGCAGCTTAAGTGGGACAGTGGTGTATTTT. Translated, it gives CASSLSGTVVYF. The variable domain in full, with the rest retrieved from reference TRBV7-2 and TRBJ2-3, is GAGVSQSPSNKVTEKGKDVELRCDPISGHTALYWYRQSLGQGLEFLIYFQGNSAPDKSGLPSDRFSAERTGGSVSTLTIQRTQQEDSAVYLCASSLSGTVVYFGPGTRLTVL.

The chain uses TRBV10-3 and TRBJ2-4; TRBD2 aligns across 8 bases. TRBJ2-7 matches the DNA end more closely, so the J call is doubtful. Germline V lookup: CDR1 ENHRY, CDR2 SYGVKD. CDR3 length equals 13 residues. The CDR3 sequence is CAISEAGAYEQYF. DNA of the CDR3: TGTGCCATCAGTGAAGCGGGGGCCTACGAGCAGTACTTC.

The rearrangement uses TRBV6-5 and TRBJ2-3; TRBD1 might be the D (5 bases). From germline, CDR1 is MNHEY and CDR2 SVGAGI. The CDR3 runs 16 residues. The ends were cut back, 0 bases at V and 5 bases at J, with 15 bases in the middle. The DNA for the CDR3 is TGTGCCAGCAGTTACTCTGGTAGTTCAGGGCTAGATACGCAGTATTTT. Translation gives CASSYSGSSGLDTQYF.

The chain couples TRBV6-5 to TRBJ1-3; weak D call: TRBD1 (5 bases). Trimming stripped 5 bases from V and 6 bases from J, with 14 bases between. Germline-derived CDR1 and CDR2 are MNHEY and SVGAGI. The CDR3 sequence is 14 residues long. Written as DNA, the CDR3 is TGTGCCAGCAGTCGAGCGGAGGGGTCAAACACCATATATTTT. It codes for CASSRAEGSNTIYF.

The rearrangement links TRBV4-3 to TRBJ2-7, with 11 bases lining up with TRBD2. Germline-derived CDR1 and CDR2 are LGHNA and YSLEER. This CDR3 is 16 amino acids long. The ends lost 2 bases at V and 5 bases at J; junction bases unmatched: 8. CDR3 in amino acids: CASSQKGLSGRDEQYF. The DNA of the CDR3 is TGCGCCAGCAGCCAAAAGGGGCTTAGCGGGAGGGACGAGCAGTACTTC.

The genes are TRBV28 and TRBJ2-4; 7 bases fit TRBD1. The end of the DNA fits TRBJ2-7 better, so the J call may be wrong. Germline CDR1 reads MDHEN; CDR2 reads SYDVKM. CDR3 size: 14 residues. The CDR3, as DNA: TGTGCCAGCAGTTTTGAATCGGGACAGTACGAGCAGTACTTC. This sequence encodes CASSFESGQYEQYF.

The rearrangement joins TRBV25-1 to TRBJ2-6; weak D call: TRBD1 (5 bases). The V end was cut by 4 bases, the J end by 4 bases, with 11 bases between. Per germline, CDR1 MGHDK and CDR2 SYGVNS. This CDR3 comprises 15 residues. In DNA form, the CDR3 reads TGTGCCAGCAGTGGTGGGGCAGGGGGGGCCAACGTCCTGACTTTC. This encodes CASSGGAGGANVLTF.

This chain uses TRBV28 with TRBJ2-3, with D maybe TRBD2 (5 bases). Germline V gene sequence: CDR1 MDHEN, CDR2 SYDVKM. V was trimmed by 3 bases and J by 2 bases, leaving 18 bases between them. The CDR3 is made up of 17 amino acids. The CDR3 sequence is CASSFSPGAGDTDTQYF. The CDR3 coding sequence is TGTGCCAGCAGTTTCTCCCCAGGTGCGGGCGACACAGATACGCAGTATTTT.

The CDR3 region is CASSRIGGPGNIQYF. CDR3 bases: TGTGCCAGCAGCCGCATAGGGGGCCCGGGCAACATTCAGTACTTC. V is TRBV7-9 and J is TRBJ2-4; TRBD1 matches at 7 bases. The ends lost 5 bases at V and 7 bases at J; junction bases unmatched: 11. The CDR3 extends over 15 amino acids. CDR1 is SEHNR and CDR2 is FQNEAQ in the germline V gene (reference sequence).

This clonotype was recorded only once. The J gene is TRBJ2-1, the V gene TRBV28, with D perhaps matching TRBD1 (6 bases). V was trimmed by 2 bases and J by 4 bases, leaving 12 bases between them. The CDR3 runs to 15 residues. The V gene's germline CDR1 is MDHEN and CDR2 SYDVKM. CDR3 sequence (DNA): TGTGCCAGCAGTTTACAGGGGCAGGGGTACAATGAGCAGTTCTTC. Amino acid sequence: CASSLQGQGYNEQFF.

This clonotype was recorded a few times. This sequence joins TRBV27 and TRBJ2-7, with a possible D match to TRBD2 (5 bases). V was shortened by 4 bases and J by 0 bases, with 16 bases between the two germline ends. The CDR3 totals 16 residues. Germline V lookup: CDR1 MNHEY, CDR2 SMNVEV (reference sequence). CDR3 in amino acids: CASSSGSIGDSYEQYF. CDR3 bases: TGTGCCAGCAGTTCTGGGTCTATCGGGGACTCCTACGAGCAGTACTTC.

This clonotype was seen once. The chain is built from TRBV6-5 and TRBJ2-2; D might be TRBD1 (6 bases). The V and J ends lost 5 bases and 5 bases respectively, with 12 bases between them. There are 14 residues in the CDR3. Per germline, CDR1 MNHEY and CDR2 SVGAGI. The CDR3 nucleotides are TGTGCCAGCAGTGAAGGACAGATGACCGGGGAGCTGTTTTTT. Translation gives CASSEGQMTGELFF.

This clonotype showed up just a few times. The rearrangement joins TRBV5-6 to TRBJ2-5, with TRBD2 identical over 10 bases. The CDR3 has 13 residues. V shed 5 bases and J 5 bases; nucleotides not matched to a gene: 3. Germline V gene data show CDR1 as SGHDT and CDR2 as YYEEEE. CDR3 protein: CASRHSGGETQYF. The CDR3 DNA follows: TGTGCCAGCAGGCATAGCGGGGGGGAGACCCAGTACTTC.

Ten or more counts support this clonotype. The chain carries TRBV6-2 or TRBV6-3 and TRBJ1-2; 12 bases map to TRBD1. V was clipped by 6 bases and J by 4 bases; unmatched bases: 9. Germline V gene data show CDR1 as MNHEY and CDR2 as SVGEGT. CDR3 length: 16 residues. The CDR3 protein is CASRPQGTGGVYGYTF. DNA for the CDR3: TGTGCCAGCAGGCCCCAGGGGACAGGGGGCGTCTATGGCTACACCTTC.

CDR3 residues: CASSLSGRELRSSGANVLTF. DNA of the CDR3: TGTGCCAGCAGCCTTAGCGGGAGGGAACTCAGAAGCTCTGGGGCCAACGTCCTGACTTTC. The chain employs TRBV9 and TRBJ2-6; 11 nucleotides line up with TRBD2. The CDR3 totals 20 residues. Germline V lookup: CDR1 SGDLS, CDR2 YYNGEE. V lost 4 bases, J lost 0 bases, and 12 bases stayed unmatched.

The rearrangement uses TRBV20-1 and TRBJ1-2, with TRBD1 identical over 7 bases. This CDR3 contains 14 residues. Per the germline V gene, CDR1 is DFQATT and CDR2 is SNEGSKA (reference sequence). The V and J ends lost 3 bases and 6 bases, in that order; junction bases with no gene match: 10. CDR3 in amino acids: CSASEGAISHGYTF. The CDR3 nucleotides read TGCAGTGCTAGTGAGGGGGCGATAAGTCATGGCTACACCTTC.

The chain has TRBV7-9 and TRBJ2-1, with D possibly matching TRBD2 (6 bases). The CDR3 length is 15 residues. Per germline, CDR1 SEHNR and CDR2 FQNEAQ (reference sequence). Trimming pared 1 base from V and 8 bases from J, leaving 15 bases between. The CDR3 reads CASSLVGGRYYEQFF. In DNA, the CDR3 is TGTGCCAGCAGCTTAGTCGGGGGACGGTATTATGAGCAGTTCTTC.

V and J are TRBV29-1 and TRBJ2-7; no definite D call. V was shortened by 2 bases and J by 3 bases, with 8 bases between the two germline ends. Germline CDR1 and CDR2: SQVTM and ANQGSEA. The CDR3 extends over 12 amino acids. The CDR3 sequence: CSVESGNYEQYF. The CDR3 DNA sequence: TGCAGCGTTGAATCAGGAAACTACGAGCAGTACTTC.

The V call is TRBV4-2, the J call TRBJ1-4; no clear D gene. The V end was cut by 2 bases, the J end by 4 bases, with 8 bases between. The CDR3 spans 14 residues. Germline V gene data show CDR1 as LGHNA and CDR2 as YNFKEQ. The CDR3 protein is CASSQTRDNEKLFF. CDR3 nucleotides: TGTGCCAGCAGCCAAACTCGGGATAATGAAAAACTGTTTTTT.

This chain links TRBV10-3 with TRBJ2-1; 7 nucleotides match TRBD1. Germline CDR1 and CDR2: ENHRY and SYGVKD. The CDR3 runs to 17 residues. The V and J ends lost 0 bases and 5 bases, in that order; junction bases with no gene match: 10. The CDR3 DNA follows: TGTGCCATCAGTGAGTCAGGGGTCAGGGGGAACAACAATGAGCAGTTCTTC. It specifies CAISESGVRGNNNEQFF.

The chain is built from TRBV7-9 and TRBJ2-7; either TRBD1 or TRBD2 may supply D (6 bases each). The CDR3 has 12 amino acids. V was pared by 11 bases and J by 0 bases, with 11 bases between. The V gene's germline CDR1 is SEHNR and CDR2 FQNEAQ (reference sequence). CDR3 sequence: CAAGGISYEQYF. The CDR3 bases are TGTGCCGCCGGGGGCATCTCCTACGAGCAGTACTTC.

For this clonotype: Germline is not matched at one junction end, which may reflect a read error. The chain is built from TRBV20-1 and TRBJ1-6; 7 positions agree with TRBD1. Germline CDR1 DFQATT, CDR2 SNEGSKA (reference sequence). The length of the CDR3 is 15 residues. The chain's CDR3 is CSARDRQGYNSLLHF. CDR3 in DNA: TGCAGTGCTAGAGATAGACAGGGCTATAATTCACTCCTCCACTTT.

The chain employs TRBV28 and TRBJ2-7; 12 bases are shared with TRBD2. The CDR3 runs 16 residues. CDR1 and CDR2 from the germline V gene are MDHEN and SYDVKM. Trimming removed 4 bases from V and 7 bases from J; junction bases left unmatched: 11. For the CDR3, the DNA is TGTGCCAGCAGTTCCTCGACTAGCGGGAGCGTTGGGGAGCAGTACTTC. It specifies CASSSSTSGSVGEQYF.

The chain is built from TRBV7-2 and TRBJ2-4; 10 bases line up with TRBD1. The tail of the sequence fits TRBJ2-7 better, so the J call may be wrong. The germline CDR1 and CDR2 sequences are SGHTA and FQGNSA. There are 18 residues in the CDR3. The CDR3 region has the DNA TGTGCCAGCAGCTTAGCGTGGGCGGGACAGGGGTCCCGCTACGAGCAGTACTTC. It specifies CASSLAWAGQGSRYEQYF.

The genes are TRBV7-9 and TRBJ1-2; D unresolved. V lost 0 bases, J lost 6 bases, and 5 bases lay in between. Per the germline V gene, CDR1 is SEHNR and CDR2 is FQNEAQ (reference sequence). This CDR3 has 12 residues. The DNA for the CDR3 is TGTGCCAGCAGCTTAGCGCTAAATGGCTACACCTTC. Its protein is CASSLALNGYTF.

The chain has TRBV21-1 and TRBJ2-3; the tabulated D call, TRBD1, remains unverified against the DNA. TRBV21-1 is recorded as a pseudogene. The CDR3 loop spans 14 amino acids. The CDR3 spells CASSKARGRDTQYF. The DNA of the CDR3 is TGTGCCAGCAGCAAAGCCCGGGGGCGAGATACGCAGTATTTT.

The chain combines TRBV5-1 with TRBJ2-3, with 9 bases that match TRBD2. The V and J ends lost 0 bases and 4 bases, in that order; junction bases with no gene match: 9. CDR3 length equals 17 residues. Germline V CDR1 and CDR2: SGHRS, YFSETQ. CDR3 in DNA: TGCGCCAGCAGCTTGGGCTCTAGCGGGGAACCCCCAGATACGCAGTATTTT. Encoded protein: CASSLGSSGEPPDTQYF. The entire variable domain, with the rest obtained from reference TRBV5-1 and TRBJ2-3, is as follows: KAGVTQTPRYLIKTRGQQVTLSCSPISGHRSVSWYQQTPGQGLQFLFEYFSETQRNKGNFPGRFSGRQFSNSRSEMNVSTLELGDSALYLCASSLGSSGEPPDTQYFGPGTRLTVL.